The present TCR beta chain was sequenced within a study of T cells in tumors after PD-1 blockade. This CDR3 is built from 13 residues. Germline V gene sequence: CDR1 LGHDT, CDR2 YNNKEL (reference sequence). J lost 4 bases, V lost 4 bases, and 1 base had no gene match. This clone was seen once. Its specificity is not known. Clones were sequenced by immunoSEQ multiplex PCR, and TCRdb holds only the in-frame ones, with some missing. This table holds some 13,000 clones, less than 75% found once. General study results and limits: Clonal replacement appeared only between pre- and post-treatment samples.

The sequence was collected from a human donor with cutaneous squamous cell carcinoma. The chain combines TRBV3-1 (or the pseudogene TRBV3-2) with TRBJ2-4; TRBD1 matches 7 bases. Sequencing was performed on tumor tissue, taken after anti-PD-1 treatment. CDR3 sequence: CASSRDRKNIQYF. The CDR3 DNA reads TGTGCCAGCAGCCGGGACAGAAAAAACATTCAGTACTTC.